A single TCR beta chain is shown here with its context. Its matching antigen is unknown. Profiling relied on immunoSEQ multiplex PCR, and the TCRdb table lists in-frame clones only, not all of them. The repertoire holds 68,000 or so clones, with around four fifths as singletons. Blood specimens came from baseline, cycle 4 day 1, and cycle 7 day 1. The data stem from a study of OX40 agonist ivuxolimab in advanced cancers. Study details: Each patient was given ivuxolimab into a vein every 2 weeks, at 0.01 to 10 mg/kg.

In germline, CDR1 is MNHEY, CDR2 SMNVEV (reference sequence). CDR3 size: 12 residues. V dropped 7 bases and J dropped 5; count of bases not matched to a gene: 3. Findings and limits, study-wide: Part of the nonresponder group also had normalized T-cell clonal expansion that was low. Both CD4+ and CD8+ T cell populations in blood had undergone clonal expansion by week 6 at 0.1 to 3.0 mg/kg.

This chain links TRBV27 with TRBJ2-5, with 8 bases lining up with TRBD2. The TCR was taken from an adult with an advanced solid tumor such as melanoma, head and neck, liver or kidney cancer. The sample here was CD4+ or CD8+ T cells sorted from blood, taken in a trial of the OX40 agonist ivuxolimab. The CDR3 DNA reads TGTGCCAGCAAAACGGGGGGGGAGACCCAGTACTTC. Its protein is CASKTGGETQYF.